These 20 T cell receptor beta chains originate from one sample sequenced in a study of T cell clonality in common variable immunodeficiency. Assay used: immunoSEQ multiplex PCR; TCRdb lists only in-frame clones, some missing. The sample contains 60,000 to 75,000 clones, none of them singletons. Material: peripheral blood mononuclear cells. The receptors stem from a person between 18 and 69 years old in good health.

This clone was observed at least ten times. The CDR3 end is not reached by the read, which stops 3 residues before it; the germline J gene fills it in. V gene TRBV20-1 combines with J gene TRBJ2-3; D may be TRBD1 (6 bases). V dropped 3 bases and J dropped 2 bases, with 9 bases sitting between them. The CDR3 covers 13 residues. Germline V gene sequence: CDR1 DFQATT, CDR2 SNEGSKA (reference sequence). CDR3 DNA (partial): TGCAGTGCTAGGGGGGCAATCACAGATACG. Translation gives CSARGAITDT. The entire CDR3 sequence reads CSARGAITDTQYF.

This clone was observed at least ten times. The read ends 3 residues shy of where the CDR3 ends; the end is completed using the germline J gene. The gene calls are TRBV24-1 and TRBJ2-1; possibly TRBD1 for D (8 bases). Germline-derived CDR1 and CDR2 are KGHDR and SFDVKD. The CDR3 is 17 amino acids. V lost 4 bases, J lost 1 base, and 16 bases lay in between. The CDR3 region is CATSETGGGVSYNEQFF. Partial CDR3 DNA: TGTGCCACCAGTGAAACAGGGGGGGGAGTGTCCTACAATGAG.

This clone appeared many times. The CDR3 spells CAWISRLAGVRGNEQFF. CDR3 DNA, as far as it was read: TGTGCCTGGATTAGTCGGCTAGCGGGAGTTCGGGGCAATGAG. The rearrangement joins TRBV30 to TRBJ2-1; TRBD2 matches 10 bases. The read is 3 residues too short to cover the CDR3 end, so that end is filled in from the germline J gene. The CDR3 consists of 17 residues. Germline V gene data show CDR1 as GTSNPN and CDR2 as SVGIG (reference sequence). The trim removed 4 bases at V and 6 bases at J, leaving 15 bases unmatched.

This clone has ten or more counts. Sequencing ends 3 residues short of the CDR3 end; the germline J gene provides the rest. The chain is built from TRBV20-1 and TRBJ2-7; D remains ambiguous. Germline CDR1 DFQATT, CDR2 SNEGSKA (reference sequence). This CDR3 spans 12 amino acids. The ends were cut back, 3 bases at V and 3 bases at J, with 9 bases in the middle. Partial CDR3 DNA: TGCAGTGCTAGCGTTCTATACTACGAG. This gives the protein CSASVLYYE. The full CDR3 sequence reads CSASVLYYEQYF.

There are many counts of this clone. The CDR3 end is not reached by the read, which stops 3 residues before it; the germline J gene fills it in. The chain joins TRBV28 to TRBJ2-2; 8 bases align to TRBD1. Trimming cost V 8 bases and J 7 bases; bases outside gene matches: 12. The CDR3 spans 15 residues. Germline loops: CDR1 MDHEN, CDR2 SYDVKM. Partial CDR3 DNA: TGTGCCAGCGAACATAAGACAGGGGTTGACGGGGAG. Residues: CASEHKTGVDGE. In full, the CDR3 reads CASEHKTGVDGELFF.

Concerning this clone itself: Read sequence stops 3 residues before the CDR3 end, and the germline J gene provides the missing end. The rearrangement uses TRBV2 and TRBJ2-2; 10 nucleotides line up with TRBD2. The CDR3 runs 16 residues. Germline V CDR1 and CDR2: SNHLY, FYNNEI. J was trimmed by 5 bases and V by 6 bases; bases with no gene match: 9. The CDR3 here is CASRGLAGVGTGELFF. The DNA read from the CDR3 is TGTGCCAGCAGGGGGCTAGCGGGAGTAGGTACCGGGGAG. The entire variable domain, with the rest obtained from reference TRBV2 and TRBJ2-2, is as follows: EPEVTQTPSHQVTQMGQEVILRCVPISNHLYFYWYRQILGQKVEFLVSFYNNEISEKSEIFDDQFSVERPDGSNFTLKIRSTKLEDSAMYFCASRGLAGVGTGELFFGEGSRLTVL.

About this clone: Read data end 3 residues before the CDR3 end; the end is taken from the germline J gene. The rearrangement uses TRBV25-1 and TRBJ2-7; TRBD1 is a possible D gene (5 bases). Trimming removed 3 bases at V and 1 base at J, with 16 bases between. CDR1 and CDR2 (germline): MGHDK, SYGVNS. The CDR3 consists of 16 residues. CDR3 sequence reads: CASSETVFSGSYEQYF. CDR3 DNA (partial): TGTGCCAGCAGTGAGACAGTTTTCAGTGGGTCCTACGAG.

This clone has a count of ten or more. The CDR3 end falls 3 residues outside the read, so it is completed with the germline J gene. The rearrangement uses TRBV20-1 and TRBJ2-7; 10 nucleotides align to TRBD2. V lost 0 bases to trimming and J lost 3 bases; unmatched junction nucleotides: 8. Germline CDR1 reads DFQATT; CDR2 reads SNEGSKA (reference sequence). The CDR3 is 16 amino acids. The CDR3 sequence is CSAREAGASGGYEQYF. CDR3 DNA (partial): TGCAGTGCTAGAGAGGCCGGGGCTAGCGGGGGCTACGAG.

This clone was counted many times. With the read ending 3 residues before the CDR3 end, the germline J gene is used to fill in that end. The chain has TRBV6-1 and TRBJ2-5; TRBD2 matches at 8 bases. J was trimmed by 1 base and V by 1 base; bases with no gene match: 8. CDR1 and CDR2 (germline): MNHNS, SASEGT. The CDR3 length is 17 residues. CDR3 amino acids: CASSEGWSSGLQETQYF. The CDR3 bases that were read are TGTGCCAGCAGTGAAGGGTGGTCTAGCGGGCTCCAAGAGACC.

On this clone: The read gets to within 3 residues of the CDR3 end, and the germline J gene fills in the rest. The genes are TRBV11-2 and TRBJ2-4; a weak D match, TRBD2 (5 bases). V lost 1 base to trimming and J lost 5 bases, with 12 bases between them. In germline, CDR1 is SGHAT, CDR2 FQNNGV. CDR3 length: 15 amino acids. Incomplete CDR3 DNA: TGTGCCAGCAGCTTAGTACCCTCCGGGGAAAACATT. It specifies CASSLVPSGENI. The complete CDR3 protein is CASSLVPSGENIQYF. Together with reference TRBV11-2 and TRBJ2-4, the CDR3 gives the full variable domain: EAGVAQSPRYKIIEKRQSVAFWCNPISGHATLYWYQQILGQGPKLLIQFQNNGVVDDSQLPKDRFSAERLKGVDSTLKIQPAKLEDSAVYLCASSLVPSGENIQYFGAGTRLSVL.

This clone has at least ten counts. The observed sequence ends 3 residues before the CDR3 terminus, with the missing tail filled in from the germline J gene. This rearrangement joins TRBV2 to TRBJ1-5; perhaps TRBD1 as D (5 bases). Germline V gene data show CDR1 as SNHLY and CDR2 as FYNNEI. The CDR3 spans 13 residues. The V end was cut by 4 bases, the J end by 5 bases, with 9 bases between. This chain's CDR3 is CASSGGDYQPQHF. CDR3 DNA, as far as it was read: TGTGCCAGCAGTGGGGGGGATTATCAGCCC.

This clone was counted ten times or more. The CDR3 goes on 3 residues after the read ends, and that part is filled in from the germline J gene. The genes are TRBV12-3 or TRBV12-4 and TRBJ1-4; 10 bases align to TRBD1. V was pared by 1 base and J by 9 bases, with 2 bases of the junction left unmatched. This CDR3 has 14 residues. The CDR3 DNA, read in part, is TGTGCCAGCAGTTTAGGGACAGGGGGGAAAAAA. It codes for CASSLGTGGKK. The CDR3 in its entirety is CASSLGTGGKKLFF.

This clone was observed many times. The read comes to an end 3 residues before the CDR3 does, leaving the germline J gene to fill in the end. The chain links TRBV4-1 to TRBJ1-1; 7 bases line up with TRBD1. Germline CDR1 reads MGHRA; CDR2 reads YSYEKL. CDR3 length: 16 amino acids. The V segment lost 0 bases and the J segment 3 bases; nucleotides outside the gene matches: 7. The CDR3: CASSQDLDRVHTEAFF. The sequenced part of the CDR3 DNA is TGCGCCAGCAGCCAAGATCTAGACAGGGTACACACTGAA.

There are many counts of this clone. The read terminates 3 residues before the CDR3 end, so the remaining end is supplied by the germline J gene. The J gene is TRBJ2-7, the V gene TRBV6-1; 13 nucleotides match TRBD2. CDR3 size: 16 residues. V gave up 5 bases and J gave up 4 bases; unmatched junction bases: 8. Germline CDR1 is MNHNS and CDR2 is SASEGT. CDR3: CASSKGLAGVGYEQYF. CDR3 DNA, as far as it was read: TGTGCCAGCAGTAAAGGACTAGCGGGAGTAGGGTACGAG.

This clone was recorded at least ten times. The CDR3 extends 3 residues past the end of the read, so its final part is completed from the germline J gene. The chain recombines TRBV5-1 with TRBJ2-6, with D maybe TRBD1 (5 bases). V shed 0 bases and J shed 4 bases, with 8 bases lying between them. CDR1 and CDR2 (germline): SGHRS, YFSETQ. This CDR3 region has 15 residues. The CDR3 spells CASSLEGVGANVLTF. The covered CDR3 bases are TGCGCCAGCAGCTTGGAAGGGGTGGGGGCCAACGTC.

This clone was observed many times. The read falls 3 residues short of the CDR3 end, and the missing part is taken from the germline J gene. V is TRBV6-2 or TRBV6-3 and J is TRBJ1-1; possible D gene TRBD1, 5 bases. The V end lost 5 bases, the J end lost 7 bases, and 11 bases lay between the germline ends. CDR3 length: 12 amino acids. CDR1 and CDR2 from the germline V gene are MNHEY and SVGEGT. The CDR3 reads CASSDDSLEAFF. Partial CDR3 DNA: TGTGCCAGCAGTGACGACAGCCTTGAA.

This clone was counted many times. The missing CDR3 end, 3 residues past where the read stops, is filled in from the germline J gene. The J gene is TRBJ2-5, the V gene TRBV20-1; 7 bases line up with TRBD2. Unmatched junction bases numbered 9, after V lost 3 bases and J lost 2 bases. Germline loops: CDR1 DFQATT, CDR2 SNEGSKA (reference sequence). The CDR3 loop spans 15 amino acids. The sequenced part of the CDR3 DNA is TGCAGTGCTAGGCACCCAGCGGGATTGCAAGAGACC. Its protein product is CSARHPAGLQET. The entire CDR3 protein is CSARHPAGLQETQYF.

This clone has a count of ten or more. The read comes to an end 3 residues before the CDR3 does, leaving the germline J gene to fill in the end. The chain joins TRBV2 to TRBJ1-1, with D maybe TRBD1 (6 bases). This CDR3 has 15 residues. With 1 base removed from V and 2 bases from J, the gap between germline ends came to 11 bases. Germline CDR1 SNHLY, CDR2 FYNNEI. Here the CDR3 reads CASSEVRTANTEAFF. CDR3 bases read: TGTGCCAGCAGTGAAGTTCGGACAGCAAACACTGAA.

In regard to this clone: Read coverage stops 3 residues before the CDR3 terminus; the germline J gene supplies the remainder. The gene calls are TRBV10-2 and TRBJ2-1, with TRBD2 identical over 13 bases. The CDR3 loop spans 17 amino acids. Trimming took 0 bases from V and 4 from J; bases not matched to a gene: 3. Germline V gene data show CDR1 as WSHSY and CDR2 as SAAADI. The DNA read from the CDR3 is TGCGCCAGCAGTGAGTCTGGGGGACTAGCGGGATACAATGAG. Protein product: CASSESGGLAGYNE. The full CDR3 protein is CASSESGGLAGYNEQFF.

This clone has at least ten counts. The missing CDR3 end, 3 residues past where the read stops, is filled in from the germline J gene. V and J are TRBV10-3 and TRBJ1-1, with a tentative D call TRBD1 (6 bases). The CDR3 runs to 14 residues. With 7 bases removed from V and 5 bases from J, the gap between germline ends came to 17 bases. CDR1 and CDR2 from the germline V gene are ENHRY and SYGVKD. The CDR3 here is CAITSPGGSTEAFF. The CDR3 DNA, read in part, is TGTGCCATCACTTCCCCGGGGGGCTCGACTGAA.